One and the same sample provided the 9 T cell receptor beta chains below, sequenced in a study of T cell repertoires in cytomegalovirus infection. TCRdb ran MiXCR on the reads and lists one entry per CDR3 protein. The sample yields about 69,000 distinct CDR3 sequences, around 27% seen once. These TCRs are of unknown antigen specificity. This specimen was CD8+ T cells from cultured PBMCs, taken from culture after CMV antigen stimulation. Source of these receptors: a human donor in good health (CMV status not recorded). Some clones in this sample may be carry-over from other donors' samples.

This clonotype was detected a few times. CDR3 residues: CATPGQGAISFGTDTQYF. The CDR3 DNA is TGTGCCACCCCCGGACAGGGGGCTATCTCGTTCGGCACAGATACGCAGTATTTT. V and J are TRBV7-9 and TRBJ2-3; 11 bases are a match to TRBD1. V was pared by 10 bases and J by 1 base, with 16 bases of the junction left unmatched. Germline CDR1 is SEHNR and CDR2 is FQNEAQ (reference sequence). The CDR3 runs to 18 residues.

This clonotype appeared once. The chain combines TRBV6-4 with TRBJ2-1; D perhaps matches TRBD1 (7 bases). Per the germline V gene, CDR1 is MRHNA and CDR2 is SNTAGT. Trimming pared 5 bases from V and 2 bases from J, leaving 13 bases between. This CDR3 has 15 amino acids. The CDR3 sequence: CASSRGTVPYNEQFF. Written as DNA, the CDR3 is TGTGCCAGCAGTCGGGGGACAGTGCCCTACAATGAGCAGTTCTTC.

The chain combines TRBV6-5 with TRBJ2-7; TRBD1 agrees at 10 bases. V trimming: 5 bases; J trimming: 3 bases; junction bases outside the gene matches: 13. Germline lookup yields CDR1 MNHEY and CDR2 SVGAGI. This CDR3 spans 17 amino acids. The CDR3 sequence: CASSRDNWDRGLYEQYF. DNA for the CDR3: TGTGCCAGCAGTCGCGACAATTGGGACAGGGGCCTCTACGAGCAGTACTTC.

J is TRBJ2-3 and V is TRBV9; 8 bases are a match to TRBD1. CDR1 and CDR2 from the germline V gene are SGDLS and YYNGEE. There are 15 residues in the CDR3. V lost 4 bases, J lost 0 bases, and 4 bases stayed unmatched. This CDR3 reads CASSKRTGSTDTQYF. Written as DNA, the CDR3 is TGTGCCAGCAGCAAGCGGACAGGGAGCACAGATACGCAGTATTTT.

This clonotype was counted at least ten times. The chain has TRBV12-5 and TRBJ1-5; TRBD1 might be the D (6 bases). The CDR3 extends over 15 amino acids. Germline V gene data show CDR1 as LGHNT and CDR2 as FRNRAP. V dropped 4 bases and J dropped 10 bases, with 20 bases sitting between them. This CDR3 reads CASGSSQGVIFPQHF. CDR3 DNA: TGTGCTAGTGGTTCGTCACAGGGTGTCATTTTTCCCCAGCATTTT.

This clonotype showed up just a few times. The chain is built from TRBV10-2 and TRBJ2-1, with D unresolved. This CDR3 is 14 amino acids long. Trimming took off 0 bases at V and 8 bases at J, with 11 bases between the two ends. CDR1 is WSHSY and CDR2 is SAAADI in the germline V gene. CDR3 sequence (DNA): TGCGCCAGCAGTGAGTCGGCCCGAGGCGATGAGCAGTTCTTC. Translating gives CASSESARGDEQFF.

The rearrangement links TRBV6-6 to TRBJ2-1; 9 bases are shared with TRBD2. CDR3 length: 16 amino acids. Germline trimming cut 7 bases from V and 7 bases from J; bases unmatched to any gene: 14. The germline V gene encodes CDR1 MNHNY and CDR2 SVGAGI (reference sequence). CDR3 DNA sequence: TGTGCCAGCATTGGGGGGAGGAGCGGGAGGATAAATGAGCAGTTCTTC. Encoded protein: CASIGGRSGRINEQFF.

This chain connects TRBV12-3 or TRBV12-4 to TRBJ2-3; D call uncertain. This CDR3 is built from 12 residues. V was shortened by 5 bases and J by 4 bases, with 7 bases between the two germline ends. CDR3 DNA: TGTGCCAGCAGTGCTGACGCAGATACGCAGTATTTT. Translated: CASSADADTQYF.

Ten or more counts support this clonotype. V is TRBV27 and J is TRBJ1-1; unclear D gene. The CDR3 covers 13 residues. The germline CDR1 and CDR2 sequences are MNHEY and SMNVEV (reference sequence). V lost 2 bases and J lost 1, with 5 bases in between. CDR3 sequence (DNA): TGTGCCAGCAGTTTACTGTGGAACACTGAAGCTTTCTTT. Protein sequence: CASSLLWNTEAFF.